Below, 12 T cell receptor beta chains from the same sample are listed, as sequenced in a study of cytomegalovirus exposure and HLA in healthy donors. Both 60 Vbeta primers and 13 Jbeta primers went into the PCR. Clones were read by immunoSEQ multiplex PCR, and TCRdb kept only the in-frame ones, dropping some. Among under 200,000 clones, around 80% were seen once, and the ten largest hold 5.5% to 7.5%. Specimen: PBMCs. Receptor source: a woman in her 40s in good health and CMV-seropositive.

This clone was counted between two and nine times. The genes are TRBV6-1 and TRBJ2-5, with TRBD1 identical over 7 bases. Per germline, CDR1 MNHNS and CDR2 SASEGT. The V segment lost 5 bases and the J segment 1 base; nucleotides outside the gene matches: 4. This CDR3 region has 14 residues. The CDR3: CASSLTGAQETQYF. CDR3 sequence (DNA): TGTGCCAGCAGTCTTACAGGGGCCCAAGAGACCCAGTACTTC.

The chain is built from TRBV7-6 and TRBJ1-1; D is undetermined. Trimming left V 5 bases short and J 0 bases short, with 10 bases between. CDR3 size: 14 residues. From germline, CDR1 is SGHVS and CDR2 FNYEAQ. The CDR3 sequence: CASSRLGVNTEAFF. The CDR3 DNA reads TGTGCCAGCAGCCGCTTAGGAGTGAACACTGAAGCTTTCTTT. The full variable domain, its missing parts supplied by reference TRBV7-6 and TRBJ1-1, is GAGVSQSPRYKVTKRGQDVALRCDPISGHVSLYWYRQALGQGPEFLTYFNYEAQQDKSGLPNDRFSAERPEGSISTLTIQRTEQRDSAMYRCASSRLGVNTEAFFGQGTRLTVV.

CDR3 bases: TGTGCCAGCTCACCGACAGGGACTGAAGCTTTCTTT. It yields the protein CASSPTGTEAFF. The chain joins TRBV18 to TRBJ1-1; 7 nucleotides match TRBD1. The CDR3 sequence is 12 residues long. Looked up from germline, CDR1 is KGHSH and CDR2 is LQKENI. V lost 3 bases, J lost 5 bases, and 0 bases stayed unmatched.

The chain carries TRBV18 and TRBJ1-1; D possibly corresponds to TRBD1 (6 bases). This CDR3 is built from 14 residues. The V gene lost 4 bases and the J gene lost 1 base, with 10 bases spanning the gap. The germline V gene has CDR1 KGHSH and CDR2 LQKENI. This chain's CDR3 is CASSQQGKNTEAFF. The CDR3, as DNA: TGTGCCAGCTCACAACAGGGAAAGAACACTGAAGCTTTCTTT.

This clone has more than one count but fewer than ten. A junction end diverges from the germline sequence, so it may reflect a read error. The genes are TRBV5-4 and TRBJ2-6; tentatively, D is TRBD1 (5 bases). The CDR3 has 16 amino acids. CDR1 SGHNT and CDR2 YYREEE come from the germline V gene (reference sequence). The DNA for the CDR3 is TGTGCCAGCAGCCGCACGGGTGGCTCTGGGGCCAACGGCCTGACTTTC. It is translated as CASSRTGGSGANGLTF. Looking up the rest from reference TRBV5-4 and TRBJ2-6 gives the full variable domain: ETGVTQSPTHLIKTRGQQVTLRCSSQSGHNTVSWYQQALGQGPQFIFQYYREEENGRGNFPPRFSGLQFPNYSSELNVNALELDDSALYLCASSRTGGSGANGLTFGAGSRLTVL.

This chain uses TRBV7-3 with TRBJ1-2; D is undetermined. The V and J ends lost 0 bases and 4 bases respectively, with 6 bases between them. Looked up from germline, CDR1 is SGHTA and CDR2 is FQGTGA. This CDR3 region has 13 residues. This CDR3 reads CASSLTGGYGYTF. CDR3 nucleotides: TGTGCCAGCAGCTTAACGGGAGGCTATGGCTACACCTTC.

The chain uses TRBV25-1 and TRBJ2-1; TRBD1 is a possible D gene (5 bases). This CDR3 contains 12 residues. Germline CDR1 MGHDK, CDR2 SYGVNS. Trimming left V 4 bases short and J 9 bases short, with 10 bases between. Here the CDR3 reads CASSAGIGEQFF. The CDR3, as DNA: TGTGCCAGCAGTGCAGGGATCGGTGAGCAGTTCTTC.

The V gene is TRBV27, the J gene TRBJ2-3; 8 bases fit TRBD2. The V and J ends lost 7 bases and 4 bases, in that order; junction bases with no gene match: 7. Germline values: CDR1 MNHEY, CDR2 SMNVEV (reference sequence). The CDR3 length is 14 residues. For the CDR3, the DNA is TGTGCCAGCACCGGGGGGGCCGCTCCAGATACGCAGTATTTT. Protein: CASTGGAAPDTQYF.

This clone was found once. The rearrangement uses TRBV7-3 and TRBJ2-7; 8 bases line up with TRBD2. The CDR3 is made up of 14 amino acids. The trim removed 5 bases at V and 5 bases at J, leaving 8 bases unmatched. Germline V gene data show CDR1 as SGHTA and CDR2 as FQGTGA. CDR3 loop: CASSPDGRGDEQYF. The CDR3 bases are TGTGCCAGCAGCCCAGATGGGCGGGGGGACGAGCAGTACTTC. The entire variable domain, with the rest obtained from reference TRBV7-3 and TRBJ2-7, is as follows: GAGVSQTPSNKVTEKGKYVELRCDPISGHTALYWYRQSLGQGPEFLIYFQGTGAADDSGLPNDRFFAVRPEGSVSTLKIQRTERGDSAVYLCASSPDGRGDEQYFGPGTRLTVT.

V is TRBV6-5 and J is TRBJ2-7, with 13 bases matching TRBD2. In germline, CDR1 is MNHEY, CDR2 SVGAGI. After removal of 5 bases from V and 4 bases from J, the junction contained 5 bases not matched to a gene. The CDR3 is made up of 15 amino acids. In DNA, the CDR3 is TGTGCCAGCAGTAACCCGGGACTAGCGGGGTACGAGCAGTACTTC. Translating it yields CASSNPGLAGYEQYF.

The chain joins TRBV29-1 to TRBJ1-3; 7 bases are a match to TRBD1. This CDR3 is 14 amino acids long. Germline V gene lookup returns CDR1 SQVTM and CDR2 ANQGSEA. With 7 bases clipped from V and 0 bases from J, the junction kept 6 bases outside the gene matches. The chain's CDR3 is CSARTGSSGNTIYF. The CDR3 nucleotides read TGCAGCGCCCGGACAGGCAGCTCTGGAAACACCATATATTTT.

The gene calls are TRBV29-1 and TRBJ2-5, with no clear D. The CDR3 has 12 amino acids. Germline-derived CDR1 and CDR2 are SQVTM and ANQGSEA. Between the trimmed V and J ends, which lost 7 bases and 5 bases, there was a span of 14 bases. The CDR3 bases are TGCAGCGCCCTCTTTTCGGGTGAGACCCAGTACTTC. Translation gives CSALFSGETQYF.